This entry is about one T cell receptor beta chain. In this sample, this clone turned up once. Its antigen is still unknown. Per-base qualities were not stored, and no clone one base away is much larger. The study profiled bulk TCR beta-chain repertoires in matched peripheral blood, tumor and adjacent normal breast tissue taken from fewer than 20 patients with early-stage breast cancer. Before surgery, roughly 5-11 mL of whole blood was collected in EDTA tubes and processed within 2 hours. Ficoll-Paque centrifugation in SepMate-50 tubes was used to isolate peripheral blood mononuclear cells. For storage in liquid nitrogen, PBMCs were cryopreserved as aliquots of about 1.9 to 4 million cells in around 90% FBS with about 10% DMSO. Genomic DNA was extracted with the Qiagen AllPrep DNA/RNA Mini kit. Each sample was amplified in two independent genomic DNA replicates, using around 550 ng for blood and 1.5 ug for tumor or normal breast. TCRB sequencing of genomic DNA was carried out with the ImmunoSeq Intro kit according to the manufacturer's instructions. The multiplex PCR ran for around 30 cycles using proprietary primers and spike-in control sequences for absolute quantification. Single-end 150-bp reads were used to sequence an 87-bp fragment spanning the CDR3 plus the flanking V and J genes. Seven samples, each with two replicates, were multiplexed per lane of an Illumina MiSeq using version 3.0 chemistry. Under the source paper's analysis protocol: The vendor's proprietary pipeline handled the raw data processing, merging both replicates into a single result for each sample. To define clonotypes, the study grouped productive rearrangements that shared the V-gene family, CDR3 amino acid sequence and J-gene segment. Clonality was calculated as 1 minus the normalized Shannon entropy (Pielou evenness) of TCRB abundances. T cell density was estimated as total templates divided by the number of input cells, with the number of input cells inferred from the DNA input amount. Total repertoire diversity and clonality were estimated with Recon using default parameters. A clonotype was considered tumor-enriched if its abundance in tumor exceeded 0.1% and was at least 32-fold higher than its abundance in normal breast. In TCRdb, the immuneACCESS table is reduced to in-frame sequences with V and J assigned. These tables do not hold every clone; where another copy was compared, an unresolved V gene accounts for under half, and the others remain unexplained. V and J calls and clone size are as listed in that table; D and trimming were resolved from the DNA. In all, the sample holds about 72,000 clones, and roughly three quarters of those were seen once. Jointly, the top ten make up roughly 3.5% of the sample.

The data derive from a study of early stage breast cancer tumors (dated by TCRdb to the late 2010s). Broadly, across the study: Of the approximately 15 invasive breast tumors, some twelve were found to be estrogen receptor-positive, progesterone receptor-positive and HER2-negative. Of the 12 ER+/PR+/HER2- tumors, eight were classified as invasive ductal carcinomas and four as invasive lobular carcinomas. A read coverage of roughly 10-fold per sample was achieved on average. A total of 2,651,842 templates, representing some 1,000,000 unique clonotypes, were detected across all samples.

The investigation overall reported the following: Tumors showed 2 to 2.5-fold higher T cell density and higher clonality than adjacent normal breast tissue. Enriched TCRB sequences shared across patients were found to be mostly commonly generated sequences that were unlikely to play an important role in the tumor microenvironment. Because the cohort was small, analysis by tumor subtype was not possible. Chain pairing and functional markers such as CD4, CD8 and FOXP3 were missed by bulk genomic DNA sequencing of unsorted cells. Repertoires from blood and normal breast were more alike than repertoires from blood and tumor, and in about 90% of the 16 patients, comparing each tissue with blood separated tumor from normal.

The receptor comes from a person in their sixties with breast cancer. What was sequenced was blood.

The CDR3 is CASRAGTGYEQYF. The bases read TGTGCCAGCAGGGCCGGGACAGGGTACGAGCAGTACTTC. This sequence uses TRBV7-6 and TRBJ2-7, with 9 central nucleotides matching TRBD1. Germline trimming: 6 bases from V, 4 bases from J; junction bases outside gene matches: 4. CDR1 and CDR2 are read off the germline V gene as SGHVS and FNYEAQ. CDR3 length: 13 amino acids, cysteine to phenylalanine. Only CDR3 DNA is held: 39 bases, read in frame from base 1.